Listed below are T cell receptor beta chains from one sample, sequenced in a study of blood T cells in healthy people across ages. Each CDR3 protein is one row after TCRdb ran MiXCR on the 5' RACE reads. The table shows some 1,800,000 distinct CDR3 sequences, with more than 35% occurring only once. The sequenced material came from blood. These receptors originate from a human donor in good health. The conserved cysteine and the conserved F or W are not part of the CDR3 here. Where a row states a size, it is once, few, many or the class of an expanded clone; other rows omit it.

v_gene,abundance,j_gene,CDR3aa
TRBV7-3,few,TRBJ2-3,ASSQLGGTDTQY
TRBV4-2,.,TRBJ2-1,ASSLTPDSALTNEQF
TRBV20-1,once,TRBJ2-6,SAGRDRISGANVLT
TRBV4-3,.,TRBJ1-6,ASSQRVFNSPLH
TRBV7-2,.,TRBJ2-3,ASSLQGSPSTDTQY
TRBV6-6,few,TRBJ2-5,ASSYSLRSSETQY
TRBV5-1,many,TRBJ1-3,ASSSPGSGNTIY
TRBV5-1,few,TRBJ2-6,ASSWGDSDSGANVLT
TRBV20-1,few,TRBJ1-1,SAPVGGRDTEAF
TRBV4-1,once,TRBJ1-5,ASSPHPGDQPQH
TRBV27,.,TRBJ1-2,ASSPGPLTVYGYT
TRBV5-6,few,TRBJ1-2,ASRRQGGDGYT
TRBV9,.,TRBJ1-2,ASSALTGLTGYT
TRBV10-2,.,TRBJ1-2,ASRGVGPYGYT
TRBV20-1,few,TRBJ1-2,SGGNNYGYT
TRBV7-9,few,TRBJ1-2,ASSSQIEGSYGYT
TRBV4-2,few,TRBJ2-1,ASSQRGGADHEQF
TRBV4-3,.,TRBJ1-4,ASSRLQGGNEKLF
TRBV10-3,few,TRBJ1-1,AISEGRGGPTEAF
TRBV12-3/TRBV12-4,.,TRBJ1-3,ASSGQGQGNTIY
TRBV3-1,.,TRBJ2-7,ASSQDPGESYEQY
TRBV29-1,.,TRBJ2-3,SVEELSTDTQY
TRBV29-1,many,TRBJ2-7,SVEDRRTGSWEQY
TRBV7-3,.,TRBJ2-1,ASSLRLAGKNEQF
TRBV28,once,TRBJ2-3,ASIPISGEGDTQY
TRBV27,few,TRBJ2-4,ASSLANWGEQY
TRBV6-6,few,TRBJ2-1,ASSRDRGTVNEQF
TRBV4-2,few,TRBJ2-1,ASSTGGAYNKQF
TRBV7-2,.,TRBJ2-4,ASTLGTGREQY
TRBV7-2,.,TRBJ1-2,ASSLVSRAYGYT
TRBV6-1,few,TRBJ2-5,ASSETVRETQY
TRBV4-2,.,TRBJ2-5,ASSQDASGGPQETQY
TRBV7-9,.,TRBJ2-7,ASSWATSGYEQY
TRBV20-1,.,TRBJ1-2,SASPQYAGYT
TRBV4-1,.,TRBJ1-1,ASSQTLLGSEAF
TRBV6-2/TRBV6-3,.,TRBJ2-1,ASSTKNEQF
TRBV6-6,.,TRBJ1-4,ASGGITNEKLF
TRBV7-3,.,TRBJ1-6,ASSYGAYNSPLH
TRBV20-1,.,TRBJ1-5,SAQTLDRGQPQH
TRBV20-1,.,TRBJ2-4,SARAREDIQY
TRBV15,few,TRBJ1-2,ATSRGGTGVHYGYT
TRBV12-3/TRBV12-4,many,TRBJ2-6,ASTKGASGANVLT
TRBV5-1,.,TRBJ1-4,ASREGRGSSRHNEKLF
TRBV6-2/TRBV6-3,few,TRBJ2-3,ASSSANTDTQY
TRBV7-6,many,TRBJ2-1,ASSLQSYNEQF
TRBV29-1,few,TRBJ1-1,SVRLQGRTEAF
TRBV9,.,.,AGSVAPQETQY
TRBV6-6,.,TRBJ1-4,ASSYATGTNEKLF
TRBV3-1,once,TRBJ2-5,ASCQQFGTTQETQY
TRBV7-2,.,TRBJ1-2,ASSLVPISREWSHYGYT
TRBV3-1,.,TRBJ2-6,ASSQDYGNGANVLT
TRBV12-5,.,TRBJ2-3,ASGLGGEDTQY
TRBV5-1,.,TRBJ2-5,ASSLGGRGASETQY
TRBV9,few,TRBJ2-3,ASSVAGNTQY
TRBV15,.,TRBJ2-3,ATSTSGGAGGSTDTQY